Listed here are 29 T cell receptor beta chains from one sample, sequenced in a study of T cell responses to AZD1222 COVID-19 vaccine. Measured with immunoSEQ multiplex PCR; TCRdb has only the in-frame clones, and not every one. The sample consists of more than 110,000 clones, roughly 92% of them appearing once. The sequences come from peripheral blood, collected on day 0 of AZD1222 vaccination. Receptor source: an adult in good health.

The gene calls are TRBV10-2 and TRBJ2-5; D unresolved. Trimming took off 3 bases at V and 4 bases at J, with 9 bases between the two ends. The germline V gene encodes CDR1 WSHSY and CDR2 SAAADI. The CDR3 is 13 residues long. CDR3 sequence: CASSEFMGETQYF. CDR3 DNA sequence: TGCGCCAGCAGTGAATTTATGGGAGAGACCCAGTACTTC.

This sequence joins TRBV5-1 and TRBJ2-2; tentative D call: TRBD2 (6 bases). This CDR3 is built from 17 residues. Trimming stripped 6 bases from V and 6 bases from J, with 24 bases between. Germline V gene sequence: CDR1 SGHRS, CDR2 YFSETQ. The CDR3 nucleotides read TGCGCCAGCACCGTCGGACCATCGGGAGATTATTCCGGGGAGCTGTTTTTT. It translates to CASTVGPSGDYSGELFF.

This clone was observed a single time. The rearrangement links TRBV28 to TRBJ1-6, with 7 bases aligning to TRBD1. The CDR3 totals 15 residues. Per germline, CDR1 MDHEN and CDR2 SYDVKM. Trimming cost V 4 bases and J 6 bases; bases outside gene matches: 6. The CDR3 protein is CASSSRQGPNSPLHF. CDR3 DNA: TGTGCCAGCAGTTCCCGACAGGGACCTAATTCACCCCTCCACTTT. Using reference TRBV28 and TRBJ1-6 for the parts outside the CDR3, the full variable domain is DVKVTQSSRYLVKRTGEKVFLECVQDMDHENMFWYRQDPGLGLRLIYFSYDVKMKEKGDIPEGYSVSREKKERFSLILESASTNQTSMYLCASSSRQGPNSPLHFGNGTRLTVT.

V gene TRBV5-5 combines with J gene TRBJ2-1, with 8 bases fitting TRBD2. The CDR3 has 11 amino acids. Looked up from germline, CDR1 is SGHKS and CDR2 is YYEKEE (reference sequence). The junction had 6 bases not matched to a gene; V was cut back by 4 bases and J by 15 bases. Written as DNA, the CDR3 is TGTGCCAGCAGCGTCGGGACTAGAGCGTTCTTC. This gives the protein CASSVGTRAFF.

The rearrangement uses TRBV30 and TRBJ1-5; D is ambiguous. Germline V CDR1 and CDR2: GTSNPN, SVGIG (reference sequence). The CDR3 is made up of 14 amino acids. V was trimmed by 7 bases and J by 1 base, leaving 14 bases between them. CDR3 DNA: TGTGCCTACCACGGAGGAGGGAGCAATCAGCCCCAGCATTTT. Translation gives CAYHGGGSNQPQHF.

J is TRBJ1-2 and V is TRBV28, with TRBD1 as a possible D gene (6 bases). V was cut by 4 bases and J by 8 bases, with 14 bases left in between. The CDR3 extends over 13 amino acids. Germline V lookup: CDR1 MDHEN, CDR2 SYDVKM. The CDR3 bases are TGTGCCAGCAGTTCCCACAGGGCGGAGGGCTACACCTTC. Translating gives CASSSHRAEGYTF.

V usage is TRBV5-1 and J usage is TRBJ1-5; no clear D. The CDR3 length is 13 residues. Germline assignment: CDR1 SGHRS and CDR2 YFSETQ. The V end was cut by 0 bases, the J end by 4 bases, with 5 bases between. The CDR3 region is CASSLGINQPQHF. The CDR3 DNA sequence: TGCGCCAGCAGCTTGGGGATAAATCAGCCCCAGCATTTT.

The chain is built from TRBV7-8 and TRBJ2-1, with D tentatively TRBD1 (6 bases). V shed 3 bases and J shed 5 bases, with 8 bases lying between them. CDR3 length: 13 residues. CDR1 SGHVS and CDR2 FQNEAQ come from the germline V gene. This chain's CDR3 is CASSFGTNNEQFF. For the CDR3, the DNA is TGTGCCAGCAGCTTTGGGACAAACAATGAGCAGTTCTTC.

CDR3 residues: CATLPRPDTGELFF. The CDR3 region has the DNA TGTGCCACCTTACCCCGACCAGACACCGGGGAGCTGTTTTTT. This chain uses TRBV27 with TRBJ2-2; no clear D gene. This CDR3 has 14 residues. CDR1 is MNHEY and CDR2 is SMNVEV in the germline V gene (reference sequence). The germline V and J ends were trimmed by 10 bases and 3 bases, with 15 bases remaining between them.

CDR3 in amino acids: CASGRQGASPLHF. The DNA of the CDR3 is TGTGCCAGCGGTCGGCAGGGGGCTTCACCCCTCCACTTT. The chain uses TRBV27 and TRBJ1-6; 8 bases agree with TRBD1. Germline V gives CDR1 MNHEY, CDR2 SMNVEV (reference sequence). The CDR3 sequence is 13 residues long. The V and J ends lost 8 bases and 9 bases, in that order; junction bases with no gene match: 6.

The chain joins TRBV5-4 to TRBJ2-7; no firm D call. CDR1 SGHNT and CDR2 YYREEE come from the germline V gene (reference sequence). Trimming cost V 0 bases and J 4 bases, with 2 bases left between them. This CDR3 is built from 11 residues. CDR3 nucleotide sequence: TGTGCCAGCAGCTTGGGATACGAGCAGTACTTC. Amino acids: CASSLGYEQYF.

This sequence joins TRBV7-9 and TRBJ2-5; D is perhaps TRBD1 (6 bases). The CDR3 is 13 residues long. The germline CDR1 and CDR2 sequences are SEHNR and FQNEAQ (reference sequence). With 5 bases removed from V and 1 base from J, the gap between germline ends came to 8 bases. The CDR3 sequence: CASSTGTQETQYF. Written as DNA, the CDR3 is TGTGCCAGCAGCACAGGGACCCAAGAGACCCAGTACTTC.

This sequence joins TRBV7-9 and TRBJ1-2; 7 positions agree with TRBD1. Per the germline V gene, CDR1 is SEHNR and CDR2 is FQNEAQ (reference sequence). With 5 bases clipped from V and 5 bases from J, the junction kept 5 bases outside the gene matches. This CDR3 region has 13 residues. CDR3: CASSRGTEYGYTF. The CDR3 DNA reads TGTGCCAGCAGCCGCGGGACAGAGTATGGCTACACCTTC.

The count of this clone is one. The chain uses TRBV18 and TRBJ2-3; D not certain. Germline CDR1 reads KGHSH; CDR2 reads LQKENI. Trimming left V 4 bases short and J 1 base short, with 12 bases between. The CDR3 is made up of 15 amino acids. The CDR3 loop is CASSLGPTGTDTQYF. The CDR3 DNA follows: TGTGCCAGCTCACTAGGACCTACGGGCACAGATACGCAGTATTTT.

The chain employs TRBV6-5 and TRBJ2-5; D remains ambiguous. The CDR3 sequence is 14 residues long. The germline V gene encodes CDR1 MNHEY and CDR2 SVGAGI. V lost 7 bases and J 2 bases, leaving 14 bases between the germline ends. CDR3 sequence: CASTQTTPQETQYF. The CDR3 bases are TGTGCCAGCACCCAAACGACACCTCAAGAGACCCAGTACTTC.

This rearrangement joins TRBV11-2 to TRBJ2-1, with 8 bases aligning to TRBD2. Losses at the gene ends were 0 bases for V and 5 bases for J; bases not matched to a gene: 3. This CDR3 contains 15 residues. Germline-derived CDR1 and CDR2 are SGHAT and FQNNGV. The CDR3 nucleotides are TGTGCCAGCAGCTTAGAGCGGGAGGCAAACAATGAGCAGTTCTTC. Protein sequence: CASSLEREANNEQFF.

V usage is TRBV19 and J usage is TRBJ1-2; 8 positions agree with TRBD1. V shed 2 bases and J 1 base; nucleotides not matched to a gene: 6. The CDR3 length is 16 residues. In germline, CDR1 is LNHDA, CDR2 SQIVND (reference sequence). Here the CDR3 reads CASSIQGAPRNYGYTF. For the CDR3, the DNA is TGTGCCAGTAGTATACAGGGGGCTCCTCGTAACTATGGCTACACCTTC.

This clone was detected only once. The rearrangement uses TRBV12-5 and TRBJ2-7; D perhaps matches TRBD1 (6 bases). The CDR3 length is 18 residues. Looked up from germline, CDR1 is LGHNT and CDR2 is FRNRAP. Trimming removed 2 bases from V and 5 bases from J, with 25 bases in between. This CDR3 is CASGLPVPGQKVIHEQYF. DNA for the CDR3: TGTGCTAGTGGTTTGCCGGTGCCGGGACAAAAGGTCATCCACGAGCAGTACTTC.

The V call is TRBV7-6, the J call TRBJ2-7, with 10 nucleotides matching TRBD2. CDR3 size: 17 residues. V gave up 1 base and J gave up 2 bases; unmatched junction bases: 8. From germline, CDR1 is SGHVS and CDR2 FNYEAQ. The chain's CDR3 is CASSLVVASGRAYEQYF. The CDR3 DNA sequence: TGTGCCAGCAGCTTAGTAGTTGCGAGCGGGAGGGCCTACGAGCAGTACTTC.

The CDR3 reads CAWTFGSTEAFF. The CDR3 coding sequence is TGTGCCTGGACTTTTGGGTCCACTGAAGCTTTCTTT. The rearrangement joins TRBV30 to TRBJ1-1; D unclear. The CDR3 has 12 residues. Looked up from germline, CDR1 is GTSNPN and CDR2 is SVGIG (reference sequence). The V end was cut by 4 bases, the J end by 4 bases, with 10 bases between.

The genes are TRBV19 and TRBJ1-1, with 7 bases fitting TRBD1. Unmatched junction bases numbered 7, after V lost 5 bases and J lost 4 bases. The CDR3 consists of 14 residues. Germline-derived CDR1 and CDR2 are LNHDA and SQIVND (reference sequence). CDR3 coding DNA: TGTGCCAGTAGTTTGCGACAGGGCGGCACTGAAGCTTTCTTT. Residues: CASSLRQGGTEAFF. Together with reference TRBV19 and TRBJ1-1, the CDR3 gives the full variable domain: DGGITQSPKYLFRKEGQNVTLSCEQNLNHDAMYWYRQDPGQGLRLIYYSQIVNDFQKGDIAEGYSVSREKKESFPLTVTSAQKNPTAFYLCASSLRQGGTEAFFGQGTRLTVV.

The gene calls are TRBV7-8 and TRBJ2-1, with 12 bases lining up with TRBD2. J gave up 8 bases and V 5 bases, and 7 bases lay outside the gene matches. The CDR3 sequence is 15 residues long. Germline CDR1 and CDR2: SGHVS and FQNEAQ. DNA for the CDR3: TGTGCCAGCAGCGAATCTAGCGGGAGGGGCTATGAGCAGTTCTTC. Translation gives CASSESSGRGYEQFF.

The chain couples TRBV3-1 (or the pseudogene TRBV3-2) to TRBJ2-7, with D perhaps given as TRBD1 or TRBD2 (7 bases each). Germline V gene data show CDR1 as LGHDT and CDR2 as YNNKEL (reference sequence). V gave up 4 bases and J gave up 5 bases, with 18 bases separating them. The CDR3 sequence is 15 residues long. CDR3 coding DNA: TGTGCCAGCAGCCGCCCAGGGGGGGGAATAGACGAGCAGTACTTC. It is translated as CASSRPGGGIDEQYF.

CDR3 in DNA: TGCGCCAGCAGAATTGGAAGGGGGAACGAGCAGTACTTC. It specifies CASRIGRGNEQYF. The gene calls are TRBV5-1 and TRBJ2-7; perhaps TRBD1 as D (6 bases). Trimming took off 5 bases at V and 5 bases at J, with 14 bases between the two ends. Germline CDR1 SGHRS, CDR2 YFSETQ. This CDR3 comprises 13 residues. Full variable domain (missing parts from reference TRBV5-1 and TRBJ2-7): KAGVTQTPRYLIKTRGQQVTLSCSPISGHRSVSWYQQTPGQGLQFLFEYFSETQRNKGNFPGRFSGRQFSNSRSEMNVSTLELGDSALYLCASRIGRGNEQYFGPGTRLTVT.

The V and J genes are TRBV11-2 and TRBJ2-2; 8 nucleotides match TRBD1. Germline V gene data show CDR1 as SGHAT and CDR2 as FQNNGV. V lost 2 bases to trimming and J lost 1 base; unmatched junction nucleotides: 9. The CDR3 has 18 amino acids. The CDR3 protein is CASSLPIPGTGNTGELFF. The CDR3 DNA sequence: TGTGCCAGCAGCTTACCTATTCCCGGGACAGGGAACACCGGGGAGCTGTTTTTT.

This rearrangement joins TRBV14 to TRBJ2-2; maybe TRBD1 (6 bases). The ends were cut back, 5 bases at V and 5 bases at J, with 6 bases in the middle. The CDR3 has 12 amino acids. Germline V gene data show CDR1 as SGHDN and CDR2 as FVKESK. CDR3 DNA: TGTGCCAGCAGCAGGGGGACCGGGGAGCTGTTTTTT. It specifies CASSRGTGELFF.

The rearrangement links TRBV2 to TRBJ2-2; D not resolved. V shed 6 bases and J shed 2 bases, with 10 bases lying between them. Germline CDR1 is SNHLY and CDR2 is FYNNEI. The CDR3 has 14 residues. This CDR3 is CASRRWINTGELFF. In DNA, the CDR3 is TGTGCCAGCAGAAGGTGGATTAACACCGGGGAGCTGTTTTTT.

Remarks on this clone: This sample also contains other DNA sequences that code for the same CDR3. The V gene is TRBV3-1 (or the pseudogene TRBV3-2), the J gene TRBJ2-1; D gene ambiguous. Germline V lookup: CDR1 LGHDT, CDR2 YNNKEL (reference sequence). The CDR3 length is 12 residues. The V end lost 4 bases, the J end lost 4 bases, and 5 bases lay between the germline ends. CDR3 amino acids: CASSLQYNEQFF. The CDR3 coding sequence is TGTGCCAGCAGCCTCCAGTACAATGAGCAGTTCTTC.

The genes are TRBV30 and TRBJ2-7; 7 nucleotides agree with TRBD1. The V segment lost 4 bases and the J segment 3 bases; nucleotides outside the gene matches: 6. Germline V gives CDR1 GTSNPN, CDR2 SVGIG (reference sequence). The CDR3 runs 13 residues. CDR3: CAWIGTDLYEQYF. The CDR3 DNA reads as TGTGCCTGGATTGGGACAGACCTCTACGAGCAGTACTTC.